Detailed here is one TCR beta chain. The data originate from a study of preoperative IRX-2 immunotherapy in early breast cancer. Using immunoSEQ multiplex PCR, the repertoire was profiled, and TCRdb retains in-frame clones only, with some absent. Found here are a few thousand clones, roughly 80% of them singletons; the top ten hold approximately 5.5%. In germline, CDR1 is GTSNPN, CDR2 SVGIG (reference sequence). The CDR3 is made up of 11 amino acids. Trimming removed 0 bases at V and 5 bases at J, with 4 bases between. The sample's treatment: preoperative locoregional IRX-2 cytokine immunotherapy. Patients received preoperative, locoregional IRX-2 cytokine immunotherapy in a phase Ib study.

The sequencing here drew on tumor tissue, taken before IRX-2 immunotherapy. V usage is TRBV30 and J usage is TRBJ2-5; D ambiguous. The receptor was derived from a human donor with breast cancer. The CDR3 is CAWSVRETQYF. In DNA form, the CDR3 reads TGTGCCTGGAGTGTACGGGAGACCCAGTACTTC.